This passage covers 10 T cell receptor beta chains from one sample sequenced in a study of CXCR3 chemokines and chemotherapy response in bladder cancer. TCRdb processed the PCR reads anew with MiXCR; each CDR3 protein has one entry. Of 1,600 or so distinct CDR3 sequences in the sample, less than 25% are singletons; the top ten hold about a third. Sampling was conducted from a patient whose treatment included neoadjuvant chemotherapy. The receptor source for this set is a human donor with bladder cancer that did not respond to neoadjuvant chemotherapy.

Worth noting for this clonotype: With a far larger clone one base away, a read error is the likely cause. The gene calls are TRBV6-1 and TRBJ1-1, with no clear D. Germline V lookup: CDR1 MNHNS, CDR2 SASEGT. Trimming removed 7 bases at V and 6 bases at J, with 18 bases between. This CDR3 is built from 14 residues. CDR3 region: CASNPLGRSAEAFF. The CDR3 DNA sequence: TGTGCCAGCAACCCCTTGGGGAGAAGCGCTGAAGCTTTCTTT.

By sample share, this clonotype is large. The rearrangement joins TRBV10-3 to TRBJ1-1; D perhaps matches TRBD1 (6 bases). From germline, CDR1 is ENHRY and CDR2 SYGVKD. With 2 bases removed from V and 2 bases from J, the gap between germline ends came to 15 bases. CDR3 length equals 16 residues. The CDR3 region is CAISERHGQYNTEAFF. The CDR3, as DNA: TGTGCCATCAGTGAGAGGCATGGACAGTACAACACTGAAGCTTTCTTT.

This clonotype is labeled as large. The J gene is TRBJ2-3, the V gene TRBV7-2, with TRBD2 matching over 13 bases. Germline V gene sequence: CDR1 SGHTA, CDR2 FQGNSA. This CDR3 region has 18 residues. The V segment lost 6 bases and the J segment 4 bases; nucleotides outside the gene matches: 13. CDR3 sequence: CASSPQPGLAGEADTQYF. CDR3 DNA: TGTGCCAGCAGTCCCCAGCCCGGACTAGCGGGGGAGGCAGATACGCAGTATTTT.

This clonotype rates as medium-sized. The chain combines TRBV5-6 with TRBJ2-6; D is unclear. With 1 base removed from V and 2 bases from J, the gap between germline ends came to 10 bases. Germline V gene sequence: CDR1 SGHDT, CDR2 YYEEEE. The CDR3 contains 16 residues. CDR3 DNA: TGTGCCAGCAGCTTGAGGTTAGTTCCTGGGGCCAACGTCCTGACTTTC. Translated, it gives CASSLRLVPGANVLTF.

The rearrangement uses TRBV6-5 and TRBJ2-1; 11 bases agree with TRBD2. This CDR3 is built from 20 residues. V shed 6 bases, J shed 1 base, and the junction held 17 bases outside the gene matches. Germline V gene data show CDR1 as MNHEY and CDR2 as SVGAGI. The chain's CDR3 is CASSPQPDLAGGRSYNEQFF. The CDR3 DNA follows: TGTGCCAGCAGCCCCCAACCCGACCTAGCGGGGGGTAGGTCCTACAATGAGCAGTTCTTC.

Points on this clonotype: A read error is the likely source, as a far larger clone sits one nucleotide away. V is TRBV19 and J is TRBJ2-4, with 13 bases that match TRBD2. J was trimmed by 13 bases and V by 3 bases; bases with no gene match: 9. The CDR3 is 15 residues long. Germline-derived CDR1 and CDR2 are LNHDA and SQIVND (reference sequence). CDR3 region: CASSMTSGGFNEQYF. CDR3 bases: TGTGCCAGTAGTATGACTAGCGGGGGGTTCAATGAGCAGTACTTC.

This clonotype was seen at least ten times. J is TRBJ1-2 and V is TRBV6-5; 11 positions match TRBD1. The V and J ends lost 2 bases and 2 bases, in that order; junction bases with no gene match: 10. CDR3 size: 18 residues. Germline CDR1 reads MNHEY; CDR2 reads SVGAGI. In nucleotides, the CDR3 is TGTGCCAGCAGTTACGGAATTCCCGGGACAGGGGGGAACTATGGCTACACCTTC. Amino acids: CASSYGIPGTGGNYGYTF.

This clonotype is large (0.1 to 1%) by share. The J gene is TRBJ2-3, the V gene TRBV6-2 or TRBV6-3; D may be TRBD2 (6 bases). V shed 0 bases and J shed 0 bases, with 7 bases lying between them. CDR3 length: 15 amino acids. CDR1 is MNHEY and CDR2 is SVGEGT in the germline V gene. The CDR3 here is CASSYSRGSTDTQYF. The CDR3 nucleotides read TGTGCCAGCAGTTACTCACGGGGGAGCACAGATACGCAGTATTTT.

This clonotype rates as medium-sized. The chain has TRBV19 and TRBJ1-4; D remains unclear. Germline V gene lookup returns CDR1 LNHDA and CDR2 SQIVND (reference sequence). V was trimmed by 6 bases and J by 0 bases, leaving 8 bases between them. This CDR3 is built from 14 residues. The CDR3 DNA reads TGTGCCAGTAGCCCCGGTTCAACTAATGAAAAACTGTTTTTT. It encodes CASSPGSTNEKLFF.

In its sample, this clonotype ranks as medium-sized. This chain joins TRBV9 and TRBJ2-3; D is possibly TRBD1 (5 bases). V was clipped by 0 bases and J by 5 bases, with 13 bases between them. CDR1 is SGDLS and CDR2 is YYNGEE in the germline V gene. The CDR3 consists of 15 residues. This CDR3 is CASSVGMWGKDTQYF. In DNA, the CDR3 is TGTGCCAGCAGCGTAGGGATGTGGGGCAAAGATACGCAGTATTTT.